This TCR beta chain was identified during a study of blood T cell repertoires in COVID-19. The CDR3 is 10 amino acids. Germline loops: CDR1 SQVTM, CDR2 ANQGSEA. Trimming stripped 2 bases from V and 4 bases from J, with 2 bases between. Using immunoSEQ multiplex PCR, the repertoire was profiled, and TCRdb retains in-frame clones only, with some absent. This table holds approximately 350,000 clones, around 92% found once. Sequenced material: peripheral blood. J is TRBJ2-5 and V is TRBV29-1; D is uncertain. The origin of this receptor is a man aged 40-55 years with acute or convalescent COVID-19. CDR3 DNA sequence: TGCAGCGTTGAACGAGAGACCCAGTACTTC. Its protein product is CSVERETQYF.